Following are 23 T cell receptor beta chains from one sample sequenced in a study of early T cells in non-severe SARS-CoV-2 infection. TCRdb ran MiXCR on the 5' RACE reads and lists one entry per CDR3 protein. The sample contains approximately 69,000 distinct CDR3 sequences, 10% to 15% of which appear only once. The sample comprised whole blood. The receptors were gathered from an adult who was a healthcare worker with PCR-confirmed SARS-CoV-2 infection or an uninfected control (not recorded which).

The gene calls are TRBV18 and TRBJ2-3; D unclear. This CDR3 spans 14 amino acids. Germline-derived CDR1 and CDR2 are KGHSH and LQKENI. The V gene lost 0 bases and the J gene lost 11 bases, with 15 bases spanning the gap. The CDR3 protein is CASSPPQPLRGQYF. The CDR3 bases are TGTGCCAGCTCACCACCTCAACCGCTAAGAGGGCAGTATTTT.

V usage is TRBV6-2 or TRBV6-3 and J usage is TRBJ2-6, with a tentative D call TRBD1 (6 bases). This CDR3 contains 17 residues. Trimming cost V 6 bases and J 2 bases, with 17 bases left between them. Germline-derived CDR1 and CDR2 are MNHEY and SVGEGT. The CDR3 loop is CASSYRQVQAGANVLTF. DNA for the CDR3: TGTGCCAGCAGCTATCGACAGGTCCAGGCTGGGGCCAACGTCCTGACTTTC.

This clonotype showed up many times. The rearrangement uses TRBV6-2 or TRBV6-3 and TRBJ2-3; D is ambiguous. Germline lookup yields CDR1 MNHEY and CDR2 SVGEGT. The CDR3 runs to 13 residues. Between the trimmed V and J ends, which lost 1 base and 1 base, there was a span of 3 bases. The DNA of the CDR3 is TGTGCCAGCAGTTACTACCGCACAGATACGCAGTATTTT. Translating it yields CASSYYRTDTQYF.

J is TRBJ1-1 and V is TRBV15; a possible D gene is TRBD1 (6 bases). Germline V lookup: CDR1 LNHNV, CDR2 YYDKDF (reference sequence). V was trimmed by 1 base and J by 7 bases, leaving 19 bases between them. The CDR3 sequence is 16 residues long. CDR3 nucleotide sequence: TGTGCCACCAGCAGAGTGGCCTTAGTACAGGGAGATGAAGCTTTCTTT. It codes for CATSRVALVQGDEAFF.

This clonotype came up many times. The chain has TRBV12-3 or TRBV12-4 and TRBJ1-2; D is undetermined. Trimming took 3 bases from V and 6 from J, leaving 11 bases between them. The length of the CDR3 is 13 residues. The CDR3 protein is CASSLARTHGYTF. As DNA, the CDR3 is TGTGCCAGCAGTTTGGCCCGTACGCATGGCTACACCTTC.

As concerns this clonotype: Just one base apart from a much larger clone, this may be a read error. V gene TRBV7-2 combines with J gene TRBJ2-1, with D hard to call. Germline lookup yields CDR1 SGHTA and CDR2 FQGNSA. V was trimmed by 5 bases and J by 4 bases, leaving 12 bases between them. This CDR3 comprises 14 residues. The CDR3 nucleotides are TGTGCCAGCAGCCCGTCGATAGGATACAATGAGCAGTTCTTC. Amino acids: CASSPSIGYNEQFF.

The CDR3 sequence is CASSFGTGNSPLHF. The CDR3 nucleotides are TGTGCCAGCAGCTTCGGGACTGGAAATTCACCCCTCCACTTT. The chain links TRBV7-9 to TRBJ1-6, with D tentatively TRBD1 (5 bases). This CDR3 is 14 amino acids long. V was pared by 3 bases and J by 7 bases, with 10 bases between. The germline V gene encodes CDR1 SEHNR and CDR2 FQNEAQ (reference sequence).

This clonotype was seen a few times. The genes are TRBV7-9 and TRBJ2-4, with D tentatively TRBD1 (6 bases). Germline V gene sequence: CDR1 SEHNR, CDR2 FQNEAQ (reference sequence). V lost 5 bases, J lost 9 bases, and 11 bases lay in between. The CDR3 runs to 12 residues. For the CDR3, the DNA is TGTGCCAGCAGCCCCAGGGGAGCCATTCAGTACTTC. Its protein product is CASSPRGAIQYF.

This clonotype appeared many times. The gene calls are TRBV2 and TRBJ1-5; possibly TRBD1 for D (5 bases). This CDR3 spans 16 amino acids. The V and J ends lost 6 bases and 3 bases respectively, with 18 bases between them. CDR1 SNHLY and CDR2 FYNNEI come from the germline V gene. CDR3 in amino acids: CASSPFGGETNQPQHF. For the CDR3, the DNA is TGTGCCAGCAGCCCTTTTGGGGGGGAGACCAATCAGCCCCAGCATTTT. The whole variable domain, filled in from reference TRBV2 and TRBJ1-5, reads EPEVTQTPSHQVTQMGQEVILRCVPISNHLYFYWYRQILGQKVEFLVSFYNNEISEKSEIFDDQFSVERPDGSNFTLKIRSTKLEDSAMYFCASSPFGGETNQPQHFGDGTRLSIL.

This clonotype was found a few times. The chain employs TRBV5-1 and TRBJ2-7; D is unresolved. The ends were cut back, 3 bases at V and 9 bases at J, with 16 bases in the middle. The germline gives CDR1 SGHRS, CDR2 YFSETQ. The CDR3 is made up of 13 amino acids. For the CDR3, the DNA is TGCGCCAGCAGCTCTGACCTCCGCTCGCGGCAGTACTTC. It translates to CASSSDLRSRQYF.

This clonotype was seen at least ten times. V usage is TRBV6-2 or TRBV6-3 and J usage is TRBJ2-2; D may be TRBD1 (6 bases). CDR1 is MNHEY and CDR2 is SVGEGT in the germline V gene. The CDR3 has 13 amino acids. Trimming cost V 6 bases and J 7 bases, with 12 bases left between them. Written as DNA, the CDR3 is TGTGCCAGCAGAGATACAGGGATCGGGGAGCTGTTTTTT. Its protein product is CASRDTGIGELFF.

This clonotype has ten or more counts. The CDR3 DNA reads TGTGCCAGCAGAAACAGAGCAGCCACTGAAGCTTTCTTT. Translating gives CASRNRAATEAFF. This sequence joins TRBV12-3 or TRBV12-4 and TRBJ1-1, with unresolved D. V lost 6 bases, J lost 4 bases, and 12 bases lay in between. This CDR3 is 13 amino acids long.

This clonotype was counted at least ten times. The chain couples TRBV11-2 to TRBJ2-5; D unresolved. Germline V gives CDR1 SGHAT, CDR2 FQNNGV. The CDR3 spans 15 residues. The V and J ends lost 5 bases and 2 bases respectively, with 15 bases between them. CDR3 nucleotide sequence: TGTGCCAGCAGCCCCGAGGTCTACTCACAAGAGACCCAGTACTTC. This gives the protein CASSPEVYSQETQYF.

The chain joins TRBV7-2 to TRBJ2-5; D ambiguous. This CDR3 region has 15 residues. In germline, CDR1 is SGHTA, CDR2 FQGNSA. Trimming took 2 bases from V and 1 from J, leaving 11 bases between them. In DNA form, the CDR3 reads TGTGCCAGCAGCTTAACCAGGACCCCCCAAGAGACCCAGTACTTC. This sequence encodes CASSLTRTPQETQYF.

This clonotype was seen repeatedly, ten times or more. The J gene is TRBJ2-2, the V gene TRBV6-4; 10 bases are shared with TRBD1. CDR3 size: 16 residues. The V gene's germline CDR1 is MRHNA and CDR2 SNTAGT. The ends lost 4 bases at V and 5 bases at J; junction bases unmatched: 7. In nucleotides, the CDR3 is TGTGCCAGCAGTGCCACGCCGGGACAGGGGACCGGGGAGCTGTTTTTT. Residues: CASSATPGQGTGELFF.

V and J are TRBV18 and TRBJ2-2, with no clear D. The length of the CDR3 is 12 residues. CDR1 and CDR2 (germline): KGHSH, LQKENI. The V end lost 3 bases, the J end lost 7 bases, and 6 bases lay between the germline ends. DNA of the CDR3: TGTGCCAGCTCACCGTCGCTCGGGGAGCTGTTTTTT. This translates into CASSPSLGELFF.

This sequence joins TRBV4-1 and TRBJ1-1; D perhaps matches TRBD1 (5 bases). CDR3 length equals 16 residues. Trimming stripped 0 bases from V and 1 base from J, with 12 bases between. Germline loops: CDR1 MGHRA, CDR2 YSYEKL. The CDR3 DNA sequence: TGCGCCAGCAGCCAAGATCGGGGCTTACAGAACACTGAAGCTTTCTTT. Protein product: CASSQDRGLQNTEAFF.

This clonotype was detected only a few times. V usage is TRBV6-2 or TRBV6-3 and J usage is TRBJ2-1; TRBD1 or TRBD2 may be the D gene (5 bases each). V was clipped by 0 bases and J by 4 bases, with 19 bases between them. The germline V gene has CDR1 MNHEY and CDR2 SVGEGT. The CDR3 totals 18 residues. CDR3 region: CASSYSIGAGLAYNEQFF. Written as DNA, the CDR3 is TGTGCCAGCAGTTACTCGATCGGGGCAGGGCTGGCGTACAATGAGCAGTTCTTC.

This clonotype was seen a few times. The CDR3 sequence is CASSPGTGWTGELFF. DNA for the CDR3: TGTGCCAGCTCACCAGGTACAGGATGGACCGGGGAGCTGTTTTTT. The chain uses TRBV18 and TRBJ2-2, with D perhaps TRBD1 (5 bases). CDR3 length equals 15 residues. Looked up from germline, CDR1 is KGHSH and CDR2 is LQKENI. Trimming left V 2 bases short and J 5 bases short, with 12 bases between.

This clonotype has only a few counts. This rearrangement joins TRBV11-1 to TRBJ2-7; 10 positions match TRBD1. CDR3 length: 14 residues. The germline CDR1 and CDR2 sequences are SGHAT and FQDESV (reference sequence). The J segment lost 4 bases and the V segment lost 5 bases, leaving 5 bases of the junction unmatched. The CDR3 sequence: CASSIGTGAYEQYF. The CDR3 bases are TGTGCCAGCAGCATAGGGACAGGGGCGTACGAGCAGTACTTC.

With regard to this clonotype: Its ends do not fully match the called genes, so a read error is possible. The V call is TRBV7-2, the J call TRBJ1-2, with no clear D. The CDR3 sequence is 14 residues long. Germline V gives CDR1 SGHTA, CDR2 FQGNSA. CDR3: CVSSLRLRDYGYTF. The CDR3 DNA is TGTGTCAGCAGCTTACGCCTGAGGGACTATGGCTACACCTTC.

This clonotype occurred a few times. The genes are TRBV6-5 and TRBJ2-7, with 12 bases matching TRBD2. V lost 2 bases to trimming and J lost 5 bases; unmatched junction nucleotides: 4. Germline CDR1 is MNHEY and CDR2 is SVGAGI. The CDR3 totals 15 residues. The CDR3 loop is CASSYLTSGGHEQYF. The CDR3 bases are TGTGCCAGCAGTTACCTGACTAGCGGGGGTCACGAGCAGTACTTC.

This clonotype was seen repeatedly, ten times or more. The V call is TRBV6-1, the J call TRBJ2-5; 11 nucleotides agree with TRBD2. CDR3 length: 16 amino acids. Looked up from germline, CDR1 is MNHNS and CDR2 is SASEGT. The CDR3 region has the DNA TGTGCAGCCGGACCGGGACTAGCGGCGTACCAAGAGACCCAGTACTTC. This encodes CAAGPGLAAYQETQYF.